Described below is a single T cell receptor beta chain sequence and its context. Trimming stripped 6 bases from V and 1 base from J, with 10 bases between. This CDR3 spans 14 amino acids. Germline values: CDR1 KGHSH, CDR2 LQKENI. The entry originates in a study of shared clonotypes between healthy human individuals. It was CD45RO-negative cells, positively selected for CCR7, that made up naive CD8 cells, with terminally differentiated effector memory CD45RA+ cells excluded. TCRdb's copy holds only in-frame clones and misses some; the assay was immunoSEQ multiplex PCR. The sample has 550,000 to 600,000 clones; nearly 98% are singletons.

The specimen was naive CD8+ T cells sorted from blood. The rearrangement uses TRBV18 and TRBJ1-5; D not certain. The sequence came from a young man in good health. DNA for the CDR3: TGTGCCAGCTCCCTAAGAAAAAGCAATCAGCCCCAGCATTTT. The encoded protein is CASSLRKSNQPQHF. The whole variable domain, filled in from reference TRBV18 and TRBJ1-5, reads NAGVMQNPRHLVRRRGQEARLRCSPMKGHSHVYWYRQLPEEGLKFMVYLQKENIIDESGMPKERFSAEFPKEGPSILRIQQVVRGDSAAYFCASSLRKSNQPQHFGDGTRLSIL.